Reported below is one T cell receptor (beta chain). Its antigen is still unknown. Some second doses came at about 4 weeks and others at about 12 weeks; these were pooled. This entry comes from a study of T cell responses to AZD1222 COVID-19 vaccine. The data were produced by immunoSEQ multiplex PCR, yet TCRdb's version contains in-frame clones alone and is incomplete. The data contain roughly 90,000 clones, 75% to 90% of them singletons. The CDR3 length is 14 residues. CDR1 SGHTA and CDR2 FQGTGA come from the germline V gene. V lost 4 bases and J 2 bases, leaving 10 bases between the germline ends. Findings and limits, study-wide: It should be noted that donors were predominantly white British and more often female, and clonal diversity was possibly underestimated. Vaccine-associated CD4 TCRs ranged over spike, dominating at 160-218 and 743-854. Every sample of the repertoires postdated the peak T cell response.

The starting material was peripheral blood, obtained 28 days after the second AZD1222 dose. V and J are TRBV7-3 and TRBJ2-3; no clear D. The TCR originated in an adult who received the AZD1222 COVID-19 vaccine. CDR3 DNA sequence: TGTGCCAGCAGCTCGACTTCTTTCACAGATACGCAGTATTTT. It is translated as CASSSTSFTDTQYF.